The 9 T cell receptor beta chains below all came from one sample that was sequenced in a study of blood T cells in healthy people across ages (dated by TCRdb to the mid-2010s). Receptor libraries were prepared by 5' RACE. Instrument on record: Illumina HiSeq 2500. A second 7 to 11 cycle PCR used a sample-barcoded 5' primer and a J-beta primer mix. TCRdb redid the processing of the public reads, applying fastp at Q25 and MiXCR, and retained in-frame beta chains. Under each unique CDR3 protein, matching rows form one entry showing the most common genes and DNA. A total of hundreds of thousands of distinct CDR3 sequences appear in this sample, about 50% of them only once. Around an eighth of the sample goes to the ten largest clones. The sequencing input was blood. Receptor source: an elderly woman in good health.

As to this clonotype: This clone may be a read error of a much larger clone one base away. This chain's CDR3 is CASSLDYSSYEQYF. CDR3 bases: TGTGCCAGCAGCTTAGATTACAGCTCCTACGAGCAGTACTTC. The rearrangement uses TRBV11-2 and TRBJ2-7; D is ambiguous. Trimming cost V 0 bases and J 0 bases, with 6 bases left between them. Looked up from germline, CDR1 is SGHAT and CDR2 is FQNNGV. CDR3 length equals 14 residues.

This chain connects TRBV11-2 to TRBJ2-1; TRBD2 is a possible D gene (6 bases). The CDR3 sequence is 12 residues long. Looked up from germline, CDR1 is SGHAT and CDR2 is FQNNGV. V was cut by 5 bases and J by 9 bases, with 11 bases left in between. The CDR3 DNA sequence: TGTGCCAGCAGCCGACTAGGGTTTGAGCAGTTCTTC. This codes for CASSRLGFEQFF.

The V gene is TRBV28, the J gene TRBJ2-5, with 9 bases fitting TRBD2. This CDR3 spans 15 amino acids. CDR1 is MDHEN, CDR2 SYDVKM, per germline. Germline trimming cut 2 bases from V and 4 bases from J; bases unmatched to any gene: 5. CDR3 bases: TGTGCCAGCAGTTTACCACTAGCGGGTATAGAGACCCAGTACTTC. Translating it yields CASSLPLAGIETQYF.

This sequence joins TRBV5-4 and TRBJ2-5; 7 positions agree with TRBD2. The V segment lost 3 bases and the J segment 5 bases; nucleotides outside the gene matches: 7. Germline V CDR1 and CDR2: SGHNT, YYREEE (reference sequence). This CDR3 has 14 residues. The CDR3 protein is CASSSEGGRETQYF. The CDR3 DNA reads as TGTGCCAGCAGCTCCGAGGGAGGGAGGGAGACCCAGTACTTC.

This chain joins TRBV4-1 and TRBJ1-2; D unclear. With 0 bases removed from V and 7 bases from J, the gap between germline ends came to 15 bases. CDR1 and CDR2 (germline): MGHRA, YSYEKL. The CDR3 runs 15 residues. CDR3 in amino acids: CASSQDLGLSSGYTF. The CDR3 region has the DNA TGCGCCAGCAGCCAAGATCTTGGGTTATCGAGTGGCTACACCTTC.

This clonotype showed up many times. The J gene is TRBJ2-7, the V gene TRBV5-1, with 9 bases fitting TRBD2. Germline trimming cut 2 bases from V and 0 bases from J; bases unmatched to any gene: 3. Germline V gives CDR1 SGHRS, CDR2 YFSETQ. The CDR3 covers 15 residues. In DNA, the CDR3 is TGCGCCAGCAGCTTAATAGCGGGAGACTCCTACGAGCAGTACTTC. This gives the protein CASSLIAGDSYEQYF.

V usage is TRBV5-1 and J usage is TRBJ2-2; 8 nucleotides agree with TRBD1. This CDR3 spans 16 amino acids. The V and J ends lost 4 bases and 2 bases, in that order; junction bases with no gene match: 7. The germline V gene has CDR1 SGHRS and CDR2 YFSETQ. The CDR3 loop is CASSLLTGANTGELFF. The CDR3 DNA sequence: TGCGCCAGCAGCCTATTGACAGGGGCAAACACCGGGGAGCTGTTTTTT.

As to this clonotype: Given a much more abundant clone one base away, this may be a read error. The chain links TRBV12-3 or TRBV12-4 to TRBJ2-1, with 9 bases fitting TRBD2. The CDR3 is made up of 15 amino acids. The V segment lost 5 bases and the J segment 8 bases; nucleotides outside the gene matches: 10. The CDR3 here is CASSRVAGVFHEQFF. In DNA, the CDR3 is TGTGCCAGCAGTCGCGTAGCGGGAGTTTTCCATGAGCAGTTCTTC.

This clonotype was picked up many times. The chain uses TRBV10-3 and TRBJ2-7; D is uncertain. With 7 bases removed from V and 1 base from J, the gap between germline ends came to 14 bases. The germline V gene encodes CDR1 ENHRY and CDR2 SYGVKD. The CDR3 totals 14 residues. In nucleotides, the CDR3 is TGTGCCATCAACCTGGACGGATCATCCTACGAGCAGTACTTC. Encoded protein: CAINLDGSSYEQYF.